This T cell receptor beta chain stems from a study of breast tumors, draining lymph nodes, adjacent tissues. CDR1 LNHDA and CDR2 SQIVND come from the germline V gene (reference sequence). Trimming at V came to 5 bases and at J to 2 bases, leaving 3 bases not matched to a gene. This CDR3 contains 14 residues. TCRdb analysed the multiplex PCR reads with MiXCR anew, one entry per CDR3 protein. The sample carries over 60,000 distinct CDR3 sequences, approximately 57% recorded once. Notes on the study in general: Findings are consistent with lymph node origin and intratumoral expansion of most tumor T cells. Tumors had less TCR diversity than lymph nodes, more than nontumor tissue. Compared with basal-like, luminal-like tumors shared significantly more repertoire with nontumor tissue.

For this clonotype: Antigen specificity is unknown.

This chain uses TRBV19 with TRBJ2-7; 10 nucleotides line up with TRBD2. The source of this sequence is a female donor with breast cancer. Some clones in this sample may be carry-over from other donors' samples. Sequenced sample: breast tumor tissue. The CDR3 DNA is TGTGCCAGTAGTTCACTAGCGGGAACCTACGAGCAGTACTTC. Protein product: CASSSLAGTYEQYF.